What follows is one T cell receptor beta chain and its context. The source of the sample is a study of blood T cell repertoires in COVID-19. Overall study: Researchers got acute and convalescent COVID-19 samples from the United States, Italy and Spain.

Repertoires were generated with immunoSEQ multiplex PCR, while TCRdb's copy carries only in-frame clones and drops some. This repertoire shows roughly 200,000 clones, more than 70% found once; its top ten account for 18%. Germline CDR1 SGHRS, CDR2 YFSETQ. The CDR3 contains 13 residues. The J segment lost 5 bases and the V segment lost 4 bases, leaving 4 bases of the junction unmatched. Seattle enrolled patients during active infection and tracked them longitudinally. The sequence came from a person between 65 and 79 years old with COVID-19, enrolled during active disease. The sample taken for sequencing was peripheral blood. This sequence joins TRBV5-1 and TRBJ1-2; 8 bases line up with TRBD1. CDR3 in amino acids: CASSPRDRYGYTF. The CDR3 DNA sequence: TGCGCCAGCAGCCCCAGGGACAGGTATGGCTACACCTTC.